This TCR beta chain was recorded in a study of cytomegalovirus exposure and HLA in healthy donors. General study findings and limits: Rare TCR sequences dominated, though some public TCRs recurred in many donors. Indistinguishable V segments such as TRBV6-2 and TRBV6-3 were excluded. Later on, an analysis found that several of the most significant clusters appeared to be linked to common viral pathogens, which included parvovirus B19.

The CDR3 is made up of 14 amino acids. The V gene lost 6 bases and the J gene lost 7 bases, with 16 bases spanning the gap. CDR1 is MNHNS and CDR2 is SASEGT in the germline V gene. With 60 Vbeta and 13 Jbeta primers, the PCR was carried out. TCRdb keeps only in-frame clones here, not all; method: immunoSEQ multiplex PCR. Here the sample spans about 130,000 clones, over 60% being singletons. In regard to this clone: The antigen is not known.

The sample consisted of PBMCs. This clonotype was obtained from a man in his sixties in good health and CMV-seropositive. The chain joins TRBV6-1 to TRBJ1-5; D is possibly TRBD1 (6 bases). The CDR3 protein is CASSNLQGGQPQHF. In DNA form, the CDR3 reads TGTGCCAGCAGCAACCTACAGGGTGGGCAGCCCCAGCATTTT.